This TCR beta chain was sequenced in a study of cytomegalovirus exposure and HLA in healthy donors. Whole-study results and caveats: The authors reported that TCR beta sequences could predict HLA-A and HLA-B alleles. These predictions were accurate for most subjects in the first cohort.

60 Vbeta and 13 Jbeta primers were used in PCR. Only in-frame clones appear in the TCRdb table, and some are missing; sequencing was by immunoSEQ multiplex PCR. This sample carries 100,000 to 150,000 clones, around 80% of them seen once, and the ten largest clones take roughly 1.2%. CDR3 length equals 16 residues. V was clipped by 5 bases and J by 3 bases; unmatched bases: 9. Germline values: CDR1 MDHEN, CDR2 SYDVKM. Worth noting for this clone: Its antigen is not known.

While unrecorded immune exposures were likely, the donors were nominally healthy when sampled. This rearrangement joins TRBV28 to TRBJ1-5; 8 bases are shared with TRBD1. The source is a female donor in good health and CMV-seronegative. The source material was PBMCs. CDR3 in amino acids: CASSHDRGSINQPQHF. The CDR3, as DNA: TGTGCCAGCAGTCATGACAGGGGAAGCATCAATCAGCCCCAGCATTTT. The entire variable domain, with the rest obtained from reference TRBV28 and TRBJ1-5, is as follows: DVKVTQSSRYLVKRTGEKVFLECVQDMDHENMFWYRQDPGLGLRLIYFSYDVKMKEKGDIPEGYSVSREKKERFSLILESASTNQTSMYLCASSHDRGSINQPQHFGDGTRLSIL.